Listed below are T cell receptor beta chains from one sample, sequenced in a study of identical twins. TCRdb reanalysed the 5' RACE reads using MiXCR and keeps one entry per CDR3 protein. This table holds 540,000 or so distinct CDR3 sequences, around 20% found once. These data also featured in a second study, about yellow fever vaccine responses in identical twins.

Sequencing was carried out using CD4+ T cells sorted from blood. The receptors derive from a woman between 18 and 29 years old in good health. Each CDR3 is given with its conserved first and last residue. The D gene is left open where the match is weak. Size values are once, few and many counts, or a class for expanded clones, and some rows have none.

D gene	clone size	V gene	J gene	CDR3 DNA	CDR3 protein
-	many	TRBV12-3/TRBV12-4	TRBJ2-2	TGTGCCAGCAGTTCGAACACCGGGGAGCTGTTTTTT	CASSSNTGELFF
TRBD2	-	TRBV6-1	TRBJ2-1	TGTGCCAGCAGGGGACTAGCGGTAAATGAGCAGTTCTTC	CASRGLAVNEQFF
-	-	TRBV20-1	TRBJ2-5	TGCAGTGCCAGTAGTTCGACGGAGACCCAGTACTTC	CSASSSTETQYF
TRBD2	-	TRBV6-5	TRBJ2-1	TGTGCCAGCAGTTACTACGGACTAGCGGGAGTCAATGAGCAGTTCTTC	CASSYYGLAGVNEQFF
-	-	TRBV29-1	TRBJ2-7	TGCAGCGTTGGGCGGTGGGGCGAGCAGTACTTC	CSVGRWGEQYF
-	few	TRBV28	TRBJ2-7	TGTGCCAGCAGTTCCCCCGGGGGGCGGAACTCCTACGAGCAGTACTTC	CASSSPGGRNSYEQYF
TRBD2	-	TRBV5-1	TRBJ2-1	TGCGCCAGCAGCACCCGGCAAGCGGGGGGTACGGATGAGCAGTTCTTC	CASSTRQAGGTDEQFF
TRBD2	few	TRBV2	TRBJ2-1	TGTGCCAGCAGGGAACTAGCGGGAGGCTACAATGAGCAGTTCTTC	CASRELAGGYNEQFF
TRBD2	-	TRBV2	TRBJ2-1	TGTGCCAGCAGTCCCGGGGGACTAGCGACTTACAATGAGCAGTTCTTC	CASSPGGLATYNEQFF
-	-	TRBV20-1	TRBJ2-5	TGCAGTGCTAGAGGGGATGGGGCAGAGACCCAGTACTTC	CSARGDGAETQYF
-	few	TRBV12-3/TRBV12-4	TRBJ2-3	TGTGCCACGTCGTTAAGGGGGGCAGATACGCAGTATTTT	CATSLRGADTQYF
-	-	TRBV7-9	TRBJ2-7	TGTGCCAGCAGCTTAGGGTCGGGGGTCAGCGAGCAGTACTTC	CASSLGSGVSEQYF
-	few	TRBV9	TRBJ2-6	TGTGCCAGCAGCGTCATTCCATCCGACCTTTCTGGGGCCAACGTCCTGACTTTC	CASSVIPSDLSGANVLTF
TRBD2	-	TRBV20-1	TRBJ2-3	TGCAGTGCTAGAGTGACTAGCGGGACCACAGATACGCAGTATTTT	CSARVTSGTTDTQYF
TRBD2	few	TRBV13	TRBJ2-7	TGTGCCAGCAGCTTAACGGGCTGGGGTAGCGGGAGGGCCACAGGCGAGCAGTACTTC	CASSLTGWGSGRATGEQYF
TRBD2	-	TRBV20-1	TRBJ2-1	TGCAGTGCTCAAGGGCCTAGCGGGATCTACAATGAGCAGTTCTTC	CSAQGPSGIYNEQFF
-	few	TRBV7-8	TRBJ2-7	TGTGCCAGCAGCGTACAAACAGGGAAGGGCGAGCAGTACTTC	CASSVQTGKGEQYF
TRBD1	-	TRBV3-1	TRBJ1-1	TGTGCCAGCAGCCCCCGACAGGGTTGGAACACTGAAGCTTTCTTT	CASSPRQGWNTEAFF
-	-	TRBV6-2/TRBV6-3	TRBJ2-1	TGTGCCACCAGACTAGTAGCCAATGAGCAGTTCTTC	CATRLVANEQFF
TRBD1	few	TRBV4-1	TRBJ2-5	TGCGCCAGCAGCCAAGGACAGGGCTCACGGCAAGAGACCCAGTACTTC	CASSQGQGSRQETQYF